This TCR beta chain was recorded in a study of T cells after posttransplantation cyclophosphamide. Germline V gene sequence: CDR1 SGHAT, CDR2 FQNNGV. Trimming removed 5 bases from V and 0 bases from J, with 11 bases in between. The CDR3 is made up of 15 amino acids. Study outcomes and limitations: Recipient CMV seropositivity and CMV reactivation strongly tracked TRB clonality.

A word on this clone: The antigen is undetermined.

The table came from immunoSEQ multiplex PCR; TCRdb's copy has only in-frame clones and leaves some out. The sample carries about 8,000 clones, roughly four fifths recorded once. A marrow graft followed busulfan-fludarabine conditioning, with cyclophosphamide on days +3 and +4. The TCR sequence derives from a female patient aged 35 to 55 who received an allogeneic stem cell transplant from a related donor, was CMV-positive, and had no GVHD. Some T cells may be the graft donor's. The source was CD4+ T cells sorted from blood, collected approximately 1,100 days after allogeneic stem cell transplant with posttransplant cyclophosphamide. V usage is TRBV11-2 and J usage is TRBJ1-5; D is ambiguous. CDR3 nucleotide sequence: TGTGCCAGCAGCCTTGACGGGGATAGCAATCAGCCCCAGCATTTT. Amino acids: CASSLDGDSNQPQHF. The full variable domain, rest sourced from reference TRBV11-2 and TRBJ1-5, is EAGVAQSPRYKIIEKRQSVAFWCNPISGHATLYWYQQILGQGPKLLIQFQNNGVVDDSQLPKDRFSAERLKGVDSTLKIQPAKLEDSAVYLCASSLDGDSNQPQHFGDGTRLSIL.